This is a list of T cell receptor beta chains from one sample in a study of T cells in Graves' hyperthyroidism and ophthalmopathy. TCRdb re-analysed the multiplex PCR reads in MiXCR, keeping a single row per CDR3 protein. The sample lists almost 600,000 distinct CDR3 sequences, approximately 15% occurring once. Sequences were obtained from blood. The receptors here all came from a woman in her 30s with Graves' hyperthyroidism that later progressed to Graves' ophthalmopathy. The CDR3 runs from the conserved cysteine through the conserved F or W. Each record gives: V gene, J gene, D gene, clone size, CDR3 DNA, CDR3 protein. D genes are given only for firm matches. Where a row states a size, it is once, few, many or the class of an expanded clone; other rows omit it.

V: TRBV11-2; J: TRBJ2-1; D: NA; size: many; DNA: TGTGCCAGCAGCTTCGCGGGGCATAGTCCCGATGAGCAGTTCTTC; CDR3: CASSFAGHSPDEQFF
V: TRBV7-9; J: TRBJ2-5; D: TRBD2; size: many; DNA: TGTGCCAGCAGCTTAGTAGCGGGAGTGGAGACCCAGTACTTC; CDR3: CASSLVAGVETQYF
V: TRBV19; J: TRBJ2-1; D: TRBD2; size: many; DNA: TGTGCCAGTAGTCCGGCTAGCGGGAGGGCCTACAATGAGCAGTTCTTC; CDR3: CASSPASGRAYNEQFF
V: TRBV9; J: TRBJ1-3; D: NA; size: few; DNA: TGTGCCAGCAGCGTCACGACCGTTTCTGGAAACACCATATATTTT; CDR3: CASSVTTVSGNTIYF
V: TRBV6-1; J: TRBJ1-2; D: TRBD1; size: many; DNA: TGTGCCAGCACACGGGACAGGGGTTATGGCTACACCTTC; CDR3: CASTRDRGYGYTF
V: TRBV3-1; J: TRBJ2-1; D: NA; size: NA; DNA: TGTGCCAGCAGCCCCACTCCGGGGGCCTCTAAGCAGTTCTTC; CDR3: CASSPTPGASKQFF
V: TRBV6-5; J: TRBJ2-7; D: NA; size: many; DNA: TGTGCCAGCAGTTCACCGGGAACCTACGAGCAGTACTTC; CDR3: CASSSPGTYEQYF
V: TRBV28; J: TRBJ1-4; D: TRBD1; size: many; DNA: TGTGCCAGCAGCCAAGCACAGGGACAGGCCGGGGAAAAACTGTTTTTT; CDR3: CASSQAQGQAGEKLFF
V: TRBV20-1; J: TRBJ1-4; D: TRBD1; size: NA; DNA: TGCAGTGCTAGAGATTCTAACAGGGGGCCAGAAAAACTGTTTTTT; CDR3: CSARDSNRGPEKLFF
V: TRBV24-1; J: TRBJ2-2; D: TRBD1; size: few; DNA: TGTGCCACCAGTACCCCCTCATACAGGGGGCTGAACACCGGGGAGCTGTTTTTT; CDR3: CATSTPSYRGLNTGELFF
V: TRBV20-1; J: TRBJ1-5; D: NA; size: NA; DNA: TGCAGTGCTAAAGGACACCTGAGCGGTGGAAATCAGCCCCAGCATTTT; CDR3: CSAKGHLSGGNQPQHF
V: TRBV29-1; J: TRBJ2-3; D: NA; size: many; DNA: TGCAGCGTTGATCCTAGCACAGATACGCAGTATTTT; CDR3: CSVDPSTDTQYF
V: TRBV20-1; J: TRBJ2-5; D: TRBD1; size: NA; DNA: TGCAGTGCTAGCCGGACAGGGGGCGCCGGGACCCAGTACTTC; CDR3: CSASRTGGAGTQYF
V: TRBV20-1; J: TRBJ2-1; D: TRBD1; size: many; DNA: TGCAGTGCTAGAGCGGGACAGAGCTCCTACAATGAGCAGTTCTTC; CDR3: CSARAGQSSYNEQFF
V: TRBV7-9; J: TRBJ2-5; D: TRBD2; size: NA; DNA: TGTGCCAGCAGCTCCCGGACTAGCGGCCAAGAGACCCAGTACTTC; CDR3: CASSSRTSGQETQYF
V: TRBV19; J: TRBJ1-5; D: TRBD1; size: NA; DNA: TGTGCCAGTAGTGATTCAGGGGGTTCAAGGCAGCCCCAGCATTTT; CDR3: CASSDSGGSRQPQHF
V: TRBV6-2/TRBV6-3; J: TRBJ1-1; D: NA; size: many; DNA: TGTGCCAGCAGACGGGCCCGGGAGGGCACTGAAGCTTTCTTT; CDR3: CASRRAREGTEAFF
V: TRBV29-1; J: TRBJ2-3; D: NA; size: NA; DNA: TGCAGCGTTCTTGGTTTTGCCCCGGGAGCAGATACGCAGTATTTT; CDR3: CSVLGFAPGADTQYF
V: TRBV29-1; J: TRBJ1-4; D: TRBD1; size: many; DNA: TGCAGCGTGGGCGGGACAGGGAAACTGTTTTTT; CDR3: CSVGGTGKLFF
V: TRBV7-2; J: TRBJ2-1; D: TRBD2; size: many; DNA: TGTGCCAGCAGCCCCCTTAGTGGGGACCGTACAGCGGGAGCGTGGGGGTACAATGAGCAGTTCTTC; CDR3: CASSPLSGDRTAGAWGYNEQFF
V: TRBV11-3; J: TRBJ2-1; D: NA; size: once; DNA: TGTGCCAGCACCAGGACGGGCTGCAATGAGCAGTTCTTC; CDR3: CASTRTGCNEQFF
V: TRBV3-1; J: TRBJ1-2; D: NA; size: few; DNA: TGTGCCAGCAGCCAAGACCCGTCCTATGGCTACGCCTTC; CDR3: CASSQDPSYGYAF
V: TRBV28; J: TRBJ1-6; D: NA; size: NA; DNA: TGTGCCAGCAGACCGACGTGGAATTCACCCCCCCACTTT; CDR3: CASRPTWNSPPHF
V: TRBV15; J: TRBJ1-4; D: TRBD1; size: NA; DNA: TGTGCCACCAGCACGATCAAGTACAGGGGTGAAAAACTGTTTTTT; CDR3: CATSTIKYRGEKLFF
V: TRBV30; J: TRBJ1-1; D: NA; size: many; DNA: TGTGCCTGGAGTGGATCGGGACTTAACACTGAAGCTTTCTTT; CDR3: CAWSGSGLNTEAFF
V: TRBV28; J: TRBJ2-7; D: NA; size: many; DNA: TGTGCCAGCAGTTTCTCCACATCTGCCTACGAGCAGTACTTC; CDR3: CASSFSTSAYEQYF
V: TRBV5-1; J: TRBJ1-2; D: TRBD1; size: many; DNA: TGCGCCAGCAGCTGGGACAGGGACTATGGCTACACCTTC; CDR3: CASSWDRDYGYTF
V: TRBV7-9; J: TRBJ1-4; D: TRBD1; size: many; DNA: TGTGCCAGCAGCCATCCTGGGACAGTCATCACAACTAATGAAAAACTGTTTTTT; CDR3: CASSHPGTVITTNEKLFF
V: TRBV19; J: TRBJ2-2; D: NA; size: NA; DNA: TGTGCCAGTAGTCAGGGACGGGCGAACACCGGGGAGCTGTTTTTT; CDR3: CASSQGRANTGELFF
V: TRBV10-3; J: TRBJ2-3; D: NA; size: NA; DNA: TGTGCCATCAGTGGGGGTGCTATATCGGGCACAGATACGCAGTATTTT; CDR3: CAISGGAISGTDTQYF
V: TRBV5-6; J: TRBJ1-1; D: NA; size: many; DNA: TGTGCCAGCAGCTACGGTTGGGAGCCTGAAGCTTTCTTT; CDR3: CASSYGWEPEAFF
V: TRBV7-3; J: TRBJ1-1; D: NA; size: many; DNA: TGTGCCAGCAGCCTCCATCCCACGGGGAGCACTGAAGCTTTCTTT; CDR3: CASSLHPTGSTEAFF
V: TRBV24-1; J: TRBJ1-5; D: TRBD1; size: NA; DNA: TGTGCCACCAGTGATTCGGACAGGGCTTATAGCAATCAGCCCCAGCATTTT; CDR3: CATSDSDRAYSNQPQHF
V: TRBV9; J: TRBJ2-3; D: NA; size: many; DNA: TGTGCCAGCAGCCTGAGTATCCGGGACGGGACAGATACGCAGTATTTT; CDR3: CASSLSIRDGTDTQYF
V: TRBV6-2/TRBV6-3; J: TRBJ1-3; D: NA; size: few; DNA: TGTGCCAGCAGCGAGGAGGGATCTGGAAACACCACATATTTT; CDR3: CASSEEGSGNTTYF
V: TRBV28; J: TRBJ2-6; D: NA; size: few; DNA: TGTGCCAGCAGGAGCTGGGGGGAGACTGGGGCCAACGTCCTGACTTTC; CDR3: CASRSWGETGANVLTF
V: TRBV6-1; J: TRBJ2-7; D: TRBD2; size: NA; DNA: TGTGCCAGCAGTGAATTGGGCGGGAGTGTCTACGAGCAGTACTTC; CDR3: CASSELGGSVYEQYF
V: TRBV3-1; J: TRBJ1-5; D: NA; size: many; DNA: TGTGCCAGCAGCCAAGACTCAGGGGCCCATAGCAATCAGCCCCAGCATTTT; CDR3: CASSQDSGAHSNQPQHF
V: TRBV9; J: TRBJ1-5; D: NA; size: NA; DNA: TGTGCCAGCAGCGTAGCAGGAGAAAATCAGCCCCAGCATTTT; CDR3: CASSVAGENQPQHF
V: TRBV7-9; J: TRBJ2-7; D: NA; size: NA; DNA: TGTGCCAGCAGCGCTGGAGGAGGGTCCGAGCAGTACTTC; CDR3: CASSAGGGSEQYF
V: TRBV7-3; J: TRBJ2-2; D: TRBD2; size: few; DNA: TGTGCCAGCAGCTTTTCGACTAGCGGATCTATGAACACCGGGGAGCTGTTTTTT; CDR3: CASSFSTSGSMNTGELFF
V: TRBV6-1; J: TRBJ2-3; D: NA; size: many; DNA: TGTGCCAGCAATACCCCCTGGGCGGAACGAGCAGATACGCAGTATTTT; CDR3: CASNTPWAERADTQYF
V: TRBV7-2; J: TRBJ2-5; D: NA; size: NA; DNA: TGTGCCAGCAGCTTAGGGACAGTGCTCGAGACCCAGTACTTC; CDR3: CASSLGTVLETQYF
V: TRBV2; J: TRBJ2-7; D: NA; size: many; DNA: TGTGCCACCCGGAGGGCCCTCGACGAGCAGTACTTC; CDR3: CATRRALDEQYF
V: TRBV19; J: TRBJ2-3; D: NA; size: NA; DNA: TGTGCCAGTAGTAGAACAAGAGATACGCAGTATTTT; CDR3: CASSRTRDTQYF
V: TRBV5-1; J: TRBJ2-1; D: NA; size: few; DNA: TGCGCCAGCAGCTTAAGACAGGCTACCTACAATGAGCAGTTCTTC; CDR3: CASSLRQATYNEQFF